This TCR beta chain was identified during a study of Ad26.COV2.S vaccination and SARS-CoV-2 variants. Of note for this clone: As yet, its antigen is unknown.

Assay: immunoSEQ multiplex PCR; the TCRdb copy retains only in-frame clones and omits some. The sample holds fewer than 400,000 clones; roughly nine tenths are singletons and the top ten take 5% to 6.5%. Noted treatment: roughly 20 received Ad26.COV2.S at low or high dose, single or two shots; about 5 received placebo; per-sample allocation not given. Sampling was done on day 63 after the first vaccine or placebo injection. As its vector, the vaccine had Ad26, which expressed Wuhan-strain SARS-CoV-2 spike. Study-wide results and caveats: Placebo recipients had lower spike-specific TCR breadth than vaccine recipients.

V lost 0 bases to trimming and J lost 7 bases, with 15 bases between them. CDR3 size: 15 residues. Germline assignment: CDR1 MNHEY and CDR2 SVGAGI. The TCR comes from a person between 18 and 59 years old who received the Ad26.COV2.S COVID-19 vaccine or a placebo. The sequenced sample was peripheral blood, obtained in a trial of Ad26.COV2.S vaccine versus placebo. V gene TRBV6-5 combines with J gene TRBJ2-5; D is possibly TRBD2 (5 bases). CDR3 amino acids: CASSYSYEGGVTQYF. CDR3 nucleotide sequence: TGTGCCAGCAGTTACTCGTACGAGGGTGGTGTGACCCAGTACTTC.